This entry is about one TCR beta chain. This specimen belongs to a study of blood T cell repertoires in COVID-19. Turning to the study itself: The cDNA or gDNA used as material had been derived from T cells, B-cell-depleted T cells, or PBMCs.

The CDR3 consists of 15 residues. The germline CDR1 and CDR2 sequences are SGDLS and YYNGEE. Losses at the gene ends were 4 bases for V and 5 bases for J; bases not matched to a gene: 10. As originally analysed: Cell counts per sample came from amplifying reference gene primers. Here immunoSEQ multiplex PCR was the method, and the copy in TCRdb shows in-frame clones only, minus some. The D gene and trimming were derived from the DNA, and the V and J assignments and clone size from that table. The data show approximately 400,000 clones, with roughly 88% seen just once and around an eighth held by the top ten.

Sample: peripheral blood. This clonotype originated in a woman aged 50 to 65 with COVID-19, enrolled during active disease. The V and J genes are TRBV9 and TRBJ2-7, with 9 positions matching TRBD1. The CDR3 loop reads CASSPRDRVAHEQYF. The CDR3 DNA reads TGTGCCAGCAGCCCCCGGGACAGGGTGGCCCACGAGCAGTACTTC.